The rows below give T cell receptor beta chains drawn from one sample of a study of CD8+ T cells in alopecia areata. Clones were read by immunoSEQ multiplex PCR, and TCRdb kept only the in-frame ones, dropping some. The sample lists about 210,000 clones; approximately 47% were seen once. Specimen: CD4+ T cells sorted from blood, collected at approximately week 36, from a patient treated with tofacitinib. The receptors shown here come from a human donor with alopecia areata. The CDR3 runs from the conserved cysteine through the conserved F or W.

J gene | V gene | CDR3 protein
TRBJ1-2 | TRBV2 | CASGTDDYGYTF
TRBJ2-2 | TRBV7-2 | CASSPIAGVNTGELFF
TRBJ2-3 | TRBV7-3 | CASSPGNRGDTQYF
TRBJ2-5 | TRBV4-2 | CASSQDRETQYF
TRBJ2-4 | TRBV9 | CASSVEGAKNIQYF
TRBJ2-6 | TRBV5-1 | CASSFLPQSLFSSGANVLTF
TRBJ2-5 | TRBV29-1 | CSVKRGQYQETQYF
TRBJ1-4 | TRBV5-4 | CASSSGFIGEKLFF
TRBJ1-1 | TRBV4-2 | CASSQAREAKAFF
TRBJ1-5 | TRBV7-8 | CASSLALRAQQDQPQHF
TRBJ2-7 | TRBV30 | CAWRAVRAGMQYF
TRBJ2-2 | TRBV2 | CASSVGAPTGELFF
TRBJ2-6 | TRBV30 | CAWRTGGTVSGANVLTF
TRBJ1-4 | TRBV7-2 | CASSLWSAGGREKLFF
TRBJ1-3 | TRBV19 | CASSPRRGYGNTIYF
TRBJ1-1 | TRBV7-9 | CASSLDPGWRNTEAFF
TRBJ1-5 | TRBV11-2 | CASSLDGFPHQPQHF
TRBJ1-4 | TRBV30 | CAGQQGRGEKLFF
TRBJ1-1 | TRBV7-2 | CASSRDRNTEAFF
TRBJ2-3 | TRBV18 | CASSPLSGRAADTQYF
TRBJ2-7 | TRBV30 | CAWSLRRSSSSYEQYF
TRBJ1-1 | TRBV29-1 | CSVGNTEAFF
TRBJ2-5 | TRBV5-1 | CASSLGASAYQETQYF
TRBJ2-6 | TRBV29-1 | CSTSRGSSGANVLTF
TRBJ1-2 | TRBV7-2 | CASSSRTRRGYTF
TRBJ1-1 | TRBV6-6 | CASSYSRGGNTEAFF
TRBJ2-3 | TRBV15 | CATSSGVGTGFSDTQYF
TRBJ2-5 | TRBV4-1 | CASSQDRVGETQYF
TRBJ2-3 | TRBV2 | CASSADPNTDTQYF
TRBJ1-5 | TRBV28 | CASSLYRDNNQPQHF
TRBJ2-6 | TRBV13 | CASSFDGDSGANVLTF
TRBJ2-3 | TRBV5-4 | CASSFVRGTDTQYF
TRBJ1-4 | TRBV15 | CATAEGSTNEKLFF
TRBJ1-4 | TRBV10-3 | CAISDEDRSNEKLFF
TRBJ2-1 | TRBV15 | CATGQSNNEQFF
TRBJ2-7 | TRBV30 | CAWSAQYEQYF
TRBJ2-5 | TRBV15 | CATSSGTSETQYF